The 21 T cell receptor beta chains presented below share a single source sample, sequenced in a study of shared clonotypes between healthy human individuals. Sequenced by immunoSEQ multiplex PCR; TCRdb stores in-frame clones only, minus some. This sample has 1.6 million or so clones, with 96% found just once. Sequencing input: naive CD4+ T cells sorted from blood. Subset meaning: CD45RA+ positively selected. Receptors originate from a man younger than 45 in good health.

The V call is TRBV7-2, the J call TRBJ2-1; 11 bases line up with TRBD2. CDR3 length equals 16 residues. The V gene's germline CDR1 is SGHTA and CDR2 FQGNSA. The trim removed 4 bases at V and 4 bases at J, leaving 6 bases unmatched. The CDR3 is CASSSTGTSGYNEQFF. The DNA of the CDR3 is TGTGCCAGCAGCTCAACCGGGACTAGCGGTTACAATGAGCAGTTCTTC. The full variable domain, rest sourced from reference TRBV7-2 and TRBJ2-1, is GAGVSQSPSNKVTEKGKDVELRCDPISGHTALYWYRQSLGQGLEFLIYFQGNSAPDKSGLPSDRFSAERTGGSVSTLTIQRTQQEDSAVYLCASSSTGTSGYNEQFFGPGTRLTVL.

The chain uses TRBV27 and TRBJ2-5; tentatively, D is TRBD2 (6 bases). Germline assignment: CDR1 MNHEY and CDR2 SMNVEV (reference sequence). V was cut by 4 bases and J by 5 bases, with 20 bases left in between. The CDR3 spans 16 residues. The CDR3 DNA follows: TGTGCCAGCAGTTCCCTAGCGCGAGGGGCTTCGGAGACCCAGTACTTC. It yields the protein CASSSLARGASETQYF.

CDR3 amino acids: CSAAEGLTRFF. CDR3 in DNA: TGCAGTGCTGCAGAGGGACTGACAAGGTTCTTC. The rearrangement joins TRBV20-1 to TRBJ2-1, with D perhaps matching TRBD2 (6 bases). Between the trimmed V and J ends, which lost 5 bases and 15 bases, there was a span of 17 bases. This CDR3 has 11 amino acids. Germline lookup yields CDR1 DFQATT and CDR2 SNEGSKA (reference sequence).

The DNA for the CDR3 is TGTGCCAGCAGCCCCTGGGGAGATAGCAATCAGCCCCAGCATTTT. Translation: CASSPWGDSNQPQHF. V and J are TRBV7-6 and TRBJ1-5; no reliable D call. The germline gives CDR1 SGHVS, CDR2 FNYEAQ. With 5 bases removed from V and 0 bases from J, the gap between germline ends came to 11 bases. The CDR3 totals 15 residues. Full variable domain (outside the CDR3, taken from reference TRBV7-6 and TRBJ1-5): GAGVSQSPRYKVTKRGQDVALRCDPISGHVSLYWYRQALGQGPEFLTYFNYEAQQDKSGLPNDRFSAERPEGSISTLTIQRTEQRDSAMYRCASSPWGDSNQPQHFGDGTRLSIL.

In its sample, this clone was seen once. The genes are TRBV27 and TRBJ1-1; TRBD1 agrees at 7 bases. The CDR3 is 14 residues long. The germline CDR1 and CDR2 sequences are MNHEY and SMNVEV (reference sequence). The J segment lost 8 bases and the V segment lost 2 bases, leaving 8 bases of the junction unmatched. This CDR3 is CASSLGFRGGEAFF. CDR3 DNA sequence: TGTGCCAGCAGTTTAGGTTTTAGAGGGGGCGAAGCTTTCTTT.

The rearrangement joins TRBV2 to TRBJ2-5, with D perhaps being TRBD1 or TRBD2 (6 bases each). CDR3 length: 13 residues. Germline values: CDR1 SNHLY, CDR2 FYNNEI. Trimming stripped 4 bases from V and 4 bases from J, with 10 bases between. The DNA of the CDR3 is TGTGCCAGCAGTGGAGGGGGGCTAGAGACCCAGTACTTC. It specifies CASSGGGLETQYF. Supplemented by reference TRBV2 and TRBJ2-5, the full variable domain reads EPEVTQTPSHQVTQMGQEVILRCVPISNHLYFYWYRQILGQKVEFLVSFYNNEISEKSEIFDDQFSVERPDGSNFTLKIRSTKLEDSAMYFCASSGGGLETQYFGPGTRLLVL.

For this clone: Other DNA sequences in the sample encode the same CDR3. The rearrangement joins TRBV5-1 to TRBJ2-7; 7 bases fit TRBD2. Losses at the gene ends were 0 bases for V and 0 bases for J; bases not matched to a gene: 3. Germline V lookup: CDR1 SGHRS, CDR2 YFSETQ. This CDR3 spans 15 amino acids. The CDR3 nucleotides read TGCGCCAGCAGCTTGGAAGCGGGGAGCTCCTACGAGCAGTACTTC. Translating it yields CASSLEAGSSYEQYF. The complete variable domain, with remaining parts taken from reference TRBV5-1 and TRBJ2-7, reads KAGVTQTPRYLIKTRGQQVTLSCSPISGHRSVSWYQQTPGQGLQFLFEYFSETQRNKGNFPGRFSGRQFSNSRSEMNVSTLELGDSALYLCASSLEAGSSYEQYFGPGTRLTVT.

The genes are TRBV5-1 and TRBJ2-7; 9 bases agree with TRBD2. Germline loops: CDR1 SGHRS, CDR2 YFSETQ. This CDR3 comprises 14 residues. The ends lost 2 bases at V and 5 bases at J; junction bases unmatched: 5. In DNA form, the CDR3 reads TGCGCCAGCAGCTTAGGGACTAGCTTTGACGAGCAGTACTTC. The encoded protein is CASSLGTSFDEQYF.

The chain carries TRBV13 and TRBJ2-3; D is unresolved. The V gene lost 5 bases and the J gene lost 3 bases, with 3 bases spanning the gap. Germline V gives CDR1 PRHDT, CDR2 FYEKMQ (reference sequence). The CDR3 length is 11 residues. CDR3 protein: CASSQTDTQYF. The CDR3 bases are TGTGCCAGCAGCCAAACAGATACGCAGTATTTT.

This chain links TRBV15 with TRBJ1-2, with D perhaps matching TRBD1 (5 bases). The CDR3 is 11 amino acids. Germline assignment: CDR1 LNHNV and CDR2 YYDKDF (reference sequence). The CDR3 reads CTQGENYGYTF. For the CDR3, the DNA is TGTACCCAGGGCGAAAACTATGGCTACACCTTC.

J is TRBJ2-5 and V is TRBV28, with D unresolved. The germline CDR1 and CDR2 sequences are MDHEN and SYDVKM. V was pared by 2 bases and J by 5 bases, with 15 bases between. CDR3 length: 15 amino acids. CDR3 sequence reads: CASSLARRIGETQYF. The CDR3 bases are TGTGCCAGCAGTTTAGCCAGGAGAATAGGGGAGACCCAGTACTTC.

The chain joins TRBV30 to TRBJ1-2; 8 bases align to TRBD1. CDR3 length: 14 amino acids. Germline trimming cut 2 bases from V and 4 bases from J; bases unmatched to any gene: 6. Looked up from germline, CDR1 is GTSNPN and CDR2 is SVGIG (reference sequence). CDR3 residues: CAWSPRGRGYGYTF. The CDR3 DNA reads TGTGCCTGGAGTCCCAGGGGGCGCGGCTATGGCTACACCTTC.

J is TRBJ2-2 and V is TRBV7-3; 8 bases fit TRBD1. CDR3 length: 16 residues. Per germline, CDR1 SGHTA and CDR2 FQGTGA. Unmatched junction bases numbered 12, after V lost 5 bases and J lost 7 bases. The chain's CDR3 is CASSKTHRGISGELFF. The CDR3 DNA reads as TGTGCCAGCAGCAAAACCCACAGGGGGATTAGCGGGGAGCTGTTTTTT.

The rearrangement joins TRBV10-3 to TRBJ2-1; 7 nucleotides line up with TRBD2. Germline CDR1 and CDR2: ENHRY and SYGVKD. This CDR3 spans 14 amino acids. J was trimmed by 9 bases and V by 6 bases; bases with no gene match: 11. The DNA for the CDR3 is TGTGCCATCAGGGAGCGGGAAGGGTACGGTGAGCAGTTCTTC. As protein: CAIREREGYGEQFF.

The rearrangement joins TRBV18 to TRBJ2-5, with D uncertain. The CDR3 spans 12 residues. The V end lost 4 bases, the J end lost 3 bases, and 6 bases lay between the germline ends. The germline gives CDR1 KGHSH, CDR2 LQKENI. The DNA of the CDR3 is TGTGCCAGCTCACACACCAAAGAGACCCAGTACTTC. Amino acids: CASSHTKETQYF.

The chain combines TRBV14 with TRBJ2-1; the match to TRBD1 covers 7 bases. With 2 bases clipped from V and 7 bases from J, the junction kept 8 bases outside the gene matches. The CDR3 covers 15 residues. Germline V gene sequence: CDR1 SGHDN, CDR2 FVKESK. The CDR3 sequence: CASSQRQGPGNEQFF. The CDR3 nucleotides are TGTGCCAGCAGCCAACGACAGGGTCCTGGGAATGAGCAGTTCTTC.

V and J are TRBV6-4 and TRBJ2-6, with D possibly being TRBD2 (5 bases). Trimming removed 5 bases from V and 4 bases from J, with 12 bases in between. The CDR3 loop spans 15 amino acids. The germline V gene encodes CDR1 MRHNA and CDR2 SNTAGT. CDR3 protein: CASSSGNLGANVLTF. CDR3 coding DNA: TGTGCCAGCAGTAGCGGAAATCTAGGGGCCAACGTCCTGACTTTC.

V and J are TRBV25-1 and TRBJ1-1; D uncertain. The CDR3 is 12 residues long. Germline assignment: CDR1 MGHDK and CDR2 SYGVNS. Trimming cost V 6 bases and J 4 bases, with 9 bases left between them. The CDR3 loop is CASSIVGTEAFF. The DNA for the CDR3 is TGTGCCAGCAGCATCGTGGGCACTGAAGCTTTCTTT.

This chain connects TRBV6-1 to TRBJ2-5, with D uncertain. Between the trimmed V and J ends, which lost 4 bases and 5 bases, there was a span of 11 bases. The germline CDR1 and CDR2 sequences are MNHNS and SASEGT. The CDR3 extends over 13 amino acids. CDR3 nucleotide sequence: TGTGCCAGCAGTGTGCACAAACGCGAGACCCAGTACTTC. Translating gives CASSVHKRETQYF.

The chain joins TRBV28 to TRBJ2-7, with D tentatively TRBD2 (6 bases). CDR3 length: 18 residues. Germline V gene lookup returns CDR1 MDHEN and CDR2 SYDVKM. Trimming took off 2 bases at V and 4 bases at J, with 24 bases between the two ends. The CDR3 spells CASSLGGGGFGSLYEQYF. CDR3 coding DNA: TGTGCCAGCAGTTTAGGGGGTGGAGGGTTCGGAAGTTTGTACGAGCAGTACTTC.

This clone has just one count. The V and J genes are TRBV5-5 and TRBJ2-7, with D perhaps matching TRBD2 (5 bases). Trimming removed 3 bases from V and 0 bases from J, with 16 bases in between. Germline CDR1 and CDR2: SGHKS and YYEKEE (reference sequence). This CDR3 is 16 amino acids long. The CDR3 sequence is CASSSRSTTLSYEQYF. For the CDR3, the DNA is TGTGCCAGCAGCTCCCGGTCGACTACCCTCTCCTACGAGCAGTACTTC.